These 25 T cell receptor beta chains originate from one sample sequenced in a study of blood T cells in healthy people across ages. Using a J-beta primer mix together with a sample-barcoded 5' primer, a second PCR was run for roughly 6 to 12 cycles. Via MiXCR, TCRdb re-called the 5' RACE reads, giving one row per CDR3 protein. The sample lists about 1.6 million distinct CDR3 sequences, about 32% seen once, with approximately 11% in the top ten. Sequences were obtained from blood. Source of these receptors: a woman in her twenties or thirties in good health.

This sequence joins TRBV7-9 and TRBJ1-1, with D tentatively TRBD1 (5 bases). Trimming took off 5 bases at V and 5 bases at J, with 15 bases between the two ends. Per the germline V gene, CDR1 is SEHNR and CDR2 is FQNEAQ (reference sequence). This CDR3 is 14 amino acids long. The CDR3 spells CASSPTGPGTEAFF. The CDR3 DNA is TGTGCCAGCAGCCCCACAGGCCCGGGAACTGAAGCTTTCTTT.

This clonotype appeared once. The chain combines TRBV10-3 with TRBJ2-3, with 11 bases that match TRBD2. V dropped 6 bases and J dropped 4; count of bases not matched to a gene: 6. The CDR3 is 15 residues long. The germline CDR1 and CDR2 sequences are ENHRY and SYGVKD. CDR3 DNA: TGTGCCATCAGGGGGACTAGCGGCGTCGCAGATACGCAGTATTTT. As protein: CAIRGTSGVADTQYF.

The chain recombines TRBV5-4 with TRBJ2-1, with D possibly called TRBD1 or TRBD2 (5 bases each). CDR1 and CDR2 from the germline V gene are SGHNT and YYREEE (reference sequence). The CDR3 is 16 residues long. The ends were cut back, 4 bases at V and 0 bases at J, with 14 bases in the middle. CDR3 nucleotides: TGTGCCAGCAGCCCGGGACGGATTAGCTCCTACAATGAGCAGTTCTTC. Its translation: CASSPGRISSYNEQFF.

V and J are TRBV6-5 and TRBJ2-1; TRBD2 is a possible D gene (5 bases). V dropped 5 bases and J dropped 0 bases, with 14 bases sitting between them. Per the germline V gene, CDR1 is MNHEY and CDR2 is SVGAGI. The CDR3 is 16 amino acids. CDR3 sequence (DNA): TGTGCCAGCAGTATGGGAGTCTCGAGCTCCTACAATGAGCAGTTCTTC. It yields the protein CASSMGVSSSYNEQFF.

The chain recombines TRBV12-3 or TRBV12-4 with TRBJ2-7; D perhaps matches TRBD2 (5 bases). The CDR3 has 13 amino acids. V was cut by 6 bases and J by 6 bases, with 15 bases left in between. The CDR3 DNA reads TGTGCCAGCAGAAGGGTCAGCGGTATCGAGCAGTACTTC. Its protein product is CASRRVSGIEQYF.

The gene calls are TRBV6-1 and TRBJ1-3; a weak D match, TRBD1 (5 bases). V lost 9 bases, J lost 1 base, and 13 bases lay in between. CDR1 is MNHNS, CDR2 SASEGT, per germline. The length of the CDR3 is 14 residues. CDR3 coding DNA: TGTGCCAGTTCCACCCAGGGTTCTGGAAACACCATATATTTT. This sequence encodes CASSTQGSGNTIYF.

The chain joins TRBV29-1 to TRBJ2-7; TRBD2 aligns across 10 bases. The CDR3 sequence is 13 residues long. Germline V gives CDR1 SQVTM, CDR2 ANQGSEA. Germline trimming cut 5 bases from V and 0 bases from J; bases unmatched to any gene: 1. The CDR3 DNA sequence: TGCAGCGTTACTAGCGGGAACTCCTACGAGCAGTACTTC. Translation gives CSVTSGNSYEQYF.

The chain combines TRBV30 with TRBJ1-2; TRBD1 aligns across 8 bases. Germline CDR1 is GTSNPN and CDR2 is SVGIG (reference sequence). Trimming took 5 bases from V and 1 from J; bases not matched to a gene: 6. The CDR3 totals 14 residues. CDR3 protein: CAWVDRAYNYGYTF. The CDR3 nucleotides read TGTGCCTGGGTGGACAGGGCTTATAACTATGGCTACACCTTC.

V usage is TRBV20-1 and J usage is TRBJ2-5; 11 bases fit TRBD2. The CDR3 has 17 residues. V was pared by 3 bases and J by 4 bases, with 13 bases of the junction left unmatched. Germline lookup yields CDR1 DFQATT and CDR2 SNEGSKA (reference sequence). The CDR3 DNA follows: TGCAGTGCTAGTATCCCTAGCGGGAGGTGGTTATTAGAGACCCAGTACTTC. It is translated as CSASIPSGRWLLETQYF.

This clonotype was detected many times. The chain uses TRBV3-1 and TRBJ1-1; D not certain. The germline CDR1 and CDR2 sequences are LGHDT and YNNKEL (reference sequence). V was clipped by 0 bases and J by 4 bases, with 6 bases between them. This CDR3 is built from 13 residues. This CDR3 is CASSQDIVTEAFF. Written as DNA, the CDR3 is TGTGCCAGCAGCCAAGATATCGTCACTGAAGCTTTCTTT.

The chain uses TRBV10-3 and TRBJ2-7; TRBD2 matches at 10 bases. Trimming at V came to 0 bases and at J to 4 bases, leaving 6 bases not matched to a gene. The CDR3 runs 16 residues. Germline assignment: CDR1 ENHRY and CDR2 SYGVKD. CDR3 sequence: CAISESGLAQEYEQYF. In DNA, the CDR3 is TGTGCCATCAGTGAGTCGGGACTAGCGCAGGAATACGAGCAGTACTTC.

This rearrangement joins TRBV14 to TRBJ1-1; 7 bases agree with TRBD1. Germline lookup yields CDR1 SGHDN and CDR2 FVKESK. This CDR3 contains 14 residues. V was pared by 0 bases and J by 8 bases, with 6 bases of the junction left unmatched. The CDR3 nucleotides read TGTGCCAGCAGCCAAGAAGTACAGGGGAACGAAGCTTTCTTT. Translated, it gives CASSQEVQGNEAFF.

With respect to this clonotype: Possible read error: a much larger clone is one base away. The chain carries TRBV10-3 and TRBJ2-7; a weak D match, TRBD1 (5 bases). The DNA end is more similar to TRBJ2-5, so the J call may be wrong. The CDR3 length is 14 residues. Germline-derived CDR1 and CDR2 are ENHRY and SYGVKD. CDR3 sequence reads: CAISVRTNQGTQYF. CDR3 sequence (DNA): TGTGCCATCAGTGTCAGGACAAACCAAGGGACCCAGTACTTC.

This clonotype was recorded at least ten times. The chain carries TRBV29-1 and TRBJ2-1; 7 bases agree with TRBD1. Per the germline V gene, CDR1 is SQVTM and CDR2 is ANQGSEA. The V segment lost 7 bases and the J segment 5 bases; nucleotides outside the gene matches: 11. This CDR3 region has 14 residues. The CDR3 protein is CSAPQGSTNNEQFF. As DNA, the CDR3 is TGCAGCGCTCCACAGGGGTCGACCAACAATGAGCAGTTCTTC.

This clonotype was seen only a few times. The chain employs TRBV3-1 and TRBJ1-1; D unresolved. CDR3 length: 14 amino acids. Trimming left V 1 base short and J 6 bases short, with 12 bases between. Germline CDR1 is LGHDT and CDR2 is YNNKEL (reference sequence). The CDR3 loop reads CASSQGASGAEAFF. CDR3 sequence (DNA): TGTGCCAGCAGCCAAGGGGCCAGCGGGGCTGAAGCTTTCTTT. Looking up the rest from reference TRBV3-1 and TRBJ1-1 gives the full variable domain: DTAVSQTPKYLVTQMGNDKSIKCEQNLGHDTMYWYKQDSKKFLKIMFSYNNKELIINETVPNRFSPKSPDKAHLNLHINSLELGDSAVYFCASSQGASGAEAFFGQGTRLTVV.

As regards this clonotype: The junction does not match germline at one end; this may be a read error. The chain joins TRBV5-1 to TRBJ2-7; D is uncertain. The germline V gene has CDR1 SGHRS and CDR2 YFSETQ. The CDR3 covers 11 residues. Here the CDR3 DNA reads TGCGCCAGCAGCTCAGGATCCGAGCGGTACTTC. Amino acid sequence: CASSSGSERYF.

This clonotype was observed many times. This chain joins TRBV7-9 and TRBJ2-7; D unclear. Per germline, CDR1 SEHNR and CDR2 FQNEAQ (reference sequence). This CDR3 has 11 amino acids. Trimming stripped 5 bases from V and 2 bases from J, with 4 bases between. The CDR3 protein is CASSKTYEQYF. DNA for the CDR3: TGTGCCAGCAGCAAGACCTACGAGCAGTACTTC. Full variable domain (outside the CDR3, taken from reference TRBV7-9 and TRBJ2-7): DTGVSQNPRHKITKRGQNVTFRCDPISEHNRLYWYRQTLGQGPEFLTYFQNEAQLEKSRLLSDRFSAERPKGSFSTLEIQRTEQGDSAMYLCASSKTYEQYFGPGTRLTVT.

In its sample, this clonotype was seen many times. This chain connects TRBV29-1 to TRBJ2-5; the D gene could be TRBD1 or TRBD2 (5 bases each). The CDR3 loop spans 13 amino acids. The germline gives CDR1 SQVTM, CDR2 ANQGSEA. V was trimmed by 4 bases and J by 3 bases, leaving 12 bases between them. Here the CDR3 DNA reads TGCAGCGTTGTTTCGGGGCGGGAAGAGACCCAGTACTTC. The encoded protein is CSVVSGREETQYF.

This clonotype has ten or more counts. This CDR3 reads CASSEGRAGGTQYF. In nucleotides, the CDR3 is TGCGCCAGCAGCGAGGGACGGGCCGGAGGGACCCAGTACTTC. The chain uses TRBV5-1 and TRBJ2-5; TRBD1 or TRBD2 may be the D gene (5 bases each). Deletions cut 4 bases from V and 7 bases from J, with 17 bases between. Germline CDR1 and CDR2: SGHRS and YFSETQ. This CDR3 is 14 amino acids long.

V is TRBV20-1 and J is TRBJ2-1, with D perhaps TRBD2 (6 bases). V lost 2 bases to trimming and J lost 4 bases, with 18 bases between them. The CDR3 totals 16 residues. In germline, CDR1 is DFQATT, CDR2 SNEGSKA (reference sequence). The DNA of the CDR3 is TGCAGTGCTAGATCTAGCGACCACCTGAGATACAATGAGCAGTTCTTC. Translating it yields CSARSSDHLRYNEQFF.

The chain uses TRBV10-3 and TRBJ1-2; TRBD1 aligns across 9 bases. Trimming removed 2 bases from V and 5 bases from J; junction bases left unmatched: 12. The CDR3 runs 17 residues. The germline CDR1 and CDR2 sequences are ENHRY and SYGVKD. The chain's CDR3 is CAISEADRGYVKYGYTF. The CDR3 coding sequence is TGTGCCATCAGTGAGGCGGACAGGGGATACGTAAAGTATGGCTACACCTTC.

At least ten counts were recorded for this clonotype. The chain employs TRBV29-1 and TRBJ2-1; 13 nucleotides agree with TRBD2. Germline trimming cut 4 bases from V and 6 bases from J; bases unmatched to any gene: 9. This CDR3 is 16 amino acids long. Germline V gene sequence: CDR1 SQVTM, CDR2 ANQGSEA. CDR3 DNA sequence: TGCAGCGTTGTCGGATCCGGGACTAGCGGGGTCAATGAGCAGTTCTTC. Its translation: CSVVGSGTSGVNEQFF.

The chain couples TRBV14 to TRBJ2-2, with 9 bases identical to TRBD2. V shed 10 bases, J shed 2 bases, and the junction held 5 bases outside the gene matches. From germline, CDR1 is SGHDN and CDR2 FVKESK. This CDR3 has 14 amino acids. The CDR3 reads CATRLAVNTGELFF. The CDR3 DNA reads TGTGCCACTCGACTAGCGGTTAACACCGGGGAGCTGTTTTTT.

V and J are TRBV2 and TRBJ2-2; D not certain. The CDR3 is 15 amino acids. Looked up from germline, CDR1 is SNHLY and CDR2 is FYNNEI. The V end lost 3 bases, the J end lost 6 bases, and 14 bases lay between the germline ends. CDR3 coding DNA: TGTGCCAGCAGTGAGCTTCCTAGTTTGGCCGGGGAGCTGTTTTTT. Protein product: CASSELPSLAGELFF.

This chain links TRBV7-9 with TRBJ1-2; TRBD1 matches 7 bases. This CDR3 comprises 15 residues. Germline CDR1 is SEHNR and CDR2 is FQNEAQ (reference sequence). V was pared by 8 bases and J by 3 bases, with 12 bases of the junction left unmatched. The CDR3 is CASVGGGGYYYGYTF. Written as DNA, the CDR3 is TGTGCCAGCGTCGGAGGGGGCGGTTATTACTATGGCTACACCTTC.